This T cell receptor (beta chain) was obtained from a study of early T cells in non-severe SARS-CoV-2 infection (dated by TCRdb to about 2021). Regarding the study in general: Bulk RNA from unsorted whole blood was used for TCR sequencing, so alpha and beta chains could not be paired. Overall results and qualifications from the work: Matching against VDJdb was skewed toward anti-spike CD8 responses, likely underestimated virus-specific expansions, and missed private and CD4 specificities.

A case-control design nested within a healthcare worker cohort in London, UK, was used, with weekly nasopharyngeal swab PCR tests and blood sampling performed. Between 23 and 31 March 2020, the week of the UK lockdown, healthcare workers were enrolled and then followed up weekly for as long as 16 weeks. The CDR3 starts with the cysteine, ends with the phenylalanine, and has 16 residues. CDR3 DNA is the only sequence kept; it has 48 bases, read in frame from the first base. The V end gives up 1 base and the J end 2 bases, leaving 4 bases in the junction not matched to a gene. CDR1 and CDR2 are drawn from the germline V gene (reference sequence): PRHDT, FYEKMQ. Concerning this clonotype itself: Its antigen is still unknown. Within one base of it there is no much larger clone, and no base qualities were kept.

The method was 5' RACE. Sequenced on a NextSeq 500. In the TCR library protocol, unique molecular identifiers were attached to individual cDNA molecules to correct for PCR bias and sequencing error. Sequencing covered both TCR alpha and beta chains, and within each sample the abundances of alpha and beta sequences were tightly co-correlated. Concerning the study's data processing: Decombinator V4 was used to annotate TCR sequences for V gene, J gene and CDR3. Expanded TCRs were defined as changing significantly between any two time points under a Poisson model with p below 0.0001. TCR abundances were normalised to the total number of TCRs sequenced in each sample and reported as counts per million. MAIT TCRs were defined by TRAV1-2 paired with TRAJ12, TRAJ20 or TRAJ33, and iNKT TCRs by TRAV10 paired with TRAJ18. VDJdb, accessed 1 November 2021, was searched for CMV, EBV and SARS-CoV-2 annotated TCRs, excluding TCRs annotated for multiple antigens. The raw public data were reprocessed by TCRdb itself: fastp quality trimming at Q25, MiXCR clonotype calling, in-frame beta chains only. Under each unique CDR3 protein, matching rows form one entry showing the most common genes and DNA. It is TCRdb's table, rather than the study itself, that gives the V and J calls and clone size. Here the sample has 54,000 or so distinct CDR3 sequences; 4.5% to 7% occur a single time. About 6.8% of the sample belongs to the ten largest clones.

The sequence was obtained from an adult who was a healthcare worker with PCR-confirmed SARS-CoV-2 infection or an uninfected control (not recorded which). The chain is assembled from TRBV13 and TRBJ2-7; the junction holds 11 bases that match TRBD1. Sequencing used whole blood. This receptor has the CDR3 CASSLVEGQGAYEQYF. The DNA is as follows: TGTGCCAGCAGCTTAGTGGAGGGACAGGGGGCCTACGAGCAGTACTTC.